This entry concerns a single T cell receptor beta chain. Its antigen is currently unknown. Per germline, CDR1 GTSNPN and CDR2 SVGIG (reference sequence). V was cut by 6 bases and J by 0 bases, with 14 bases left in between. CDR3 length: 15 amino acids. The sample comes from a study of T cell responses to AZD1222 COVID-19 vaccine. Turning to the study itself: Doses given second, at about 4 or about 12 weeks, were pooled.

Produced via immunoSEQ multiplex PCR; TCRdb's table is partial and in-frame only. The sample lists some 120,000 clones, about 88% seen once, with 6% to 8% in the top ten. Broader study findings: Baseline serology detected seropositivity in only five to seven AZD1222 recipients. The CD4 TCRs associated with vaccination extended across spike and predominated at 160-218 and 743-854.

The specimen was peripheral blood, collected on day 0 of AZD1222 vaccination. The rearrangement uses TRBV30 and TRBJ1-4, with D tentatively TRBD1 (5 bases). The sequence came from an adult in good health. The CDR3 sequence: CACSGHLATNEKLFF. CDR3 sequence (DNA): TGTGCCTGCTCCGGACACCTAGCAACTAATGAAAAACTGTTTTTT.